Included here is one TCR beta chain sequence, with context. Antigen specificity is unknown. This table comes from immunoSEQ multiplex PCR, and its TCRdb copy is limited to in-frame clones, with some not included. The table includes 50,000 to 70,000 clones, about 74% detected once. Germline V CDR1 and CDR2: SGHDT, YYEEEE. The CDR3 loop spans 14 amino acids. V lost 3 bases to trimming and J lost 3 bases; unmatched junction nucleotides: 3. The sample's time point: blood 4 weeks post-SBRT, at nephrectomy. The treatment here: 15 Gy SBRT to primary tumor, nephrectomy 4 weeks later. Radiation-treated patients gave blood at baseline, week 2 and week 4. The tumor was a clear cell renal cell carcinoma. The sample originates from a study of radiation and T cells in renal cell carcinoma. General study findings and limits: In blood, top tumor clones expanded by 2 weeks, shrinking by 4.

The sample here was blood, taken from a patient whose treatment included radiotherapy and nephrectomy. This rearrangement joins TRBV5-6 to TRBJ2-7; TRBD2 aligns across 10 bases. The receptor's source is a man aged 60 to 69 with renal cell carcinoma. The chain's CDR3 is CASSSGTSDYEQYF. CDR3 nucleotide sequence: TGTGCCAGCAGCTCCGGGACTAGCGACTACGAGCAGTACTTC.